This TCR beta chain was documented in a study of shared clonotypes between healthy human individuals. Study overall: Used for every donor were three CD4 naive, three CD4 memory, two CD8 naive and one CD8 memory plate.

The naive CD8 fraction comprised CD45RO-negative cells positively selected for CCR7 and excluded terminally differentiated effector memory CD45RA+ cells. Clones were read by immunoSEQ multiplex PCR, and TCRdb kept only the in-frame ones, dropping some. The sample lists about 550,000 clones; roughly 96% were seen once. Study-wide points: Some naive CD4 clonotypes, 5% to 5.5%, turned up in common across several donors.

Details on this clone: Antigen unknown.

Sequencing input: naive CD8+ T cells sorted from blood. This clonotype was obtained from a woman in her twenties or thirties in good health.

CDR3 DNA: TGTGCCAGCTCACCGGAGGGCAGGGGGTCCCCCGAGCAGTACTTC. As protein: CASSPEGRGSPEQYF. The chain combines TRBV18 with TRBJ2-7, with D maybe TRBD1 (7 bases). From germline, CDR1 is KGHSH and CDR2 LQKENI. This CDR3 is built from 15 residues. The V and J ends lost 3 bases and 6 bases respectively, with 18 bases between them.